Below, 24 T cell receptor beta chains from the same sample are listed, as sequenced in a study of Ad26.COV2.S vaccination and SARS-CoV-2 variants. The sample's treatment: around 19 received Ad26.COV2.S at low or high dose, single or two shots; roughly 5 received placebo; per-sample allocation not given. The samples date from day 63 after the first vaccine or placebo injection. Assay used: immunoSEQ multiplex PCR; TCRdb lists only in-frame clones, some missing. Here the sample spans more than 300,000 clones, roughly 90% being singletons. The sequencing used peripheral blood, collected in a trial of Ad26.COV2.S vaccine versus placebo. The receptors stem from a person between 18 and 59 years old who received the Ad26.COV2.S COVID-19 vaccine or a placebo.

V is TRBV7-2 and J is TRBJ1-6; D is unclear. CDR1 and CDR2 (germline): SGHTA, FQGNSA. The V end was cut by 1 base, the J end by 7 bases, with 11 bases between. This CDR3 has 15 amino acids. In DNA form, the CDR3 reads TGTGCCAGCAGCTTAGTAGAGATAATGAATTCACCCCTCCACTTT. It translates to CASSLVEIMNSPLHF.

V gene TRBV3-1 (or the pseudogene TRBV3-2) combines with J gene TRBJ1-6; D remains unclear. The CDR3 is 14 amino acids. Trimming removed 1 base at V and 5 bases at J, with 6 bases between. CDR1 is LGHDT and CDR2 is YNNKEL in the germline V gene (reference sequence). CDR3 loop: CASSQGLNNSPLHF. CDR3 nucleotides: TGTGCCAGCAGCCAAGGTCTAAATAATTCACCCCTCCACTTT.

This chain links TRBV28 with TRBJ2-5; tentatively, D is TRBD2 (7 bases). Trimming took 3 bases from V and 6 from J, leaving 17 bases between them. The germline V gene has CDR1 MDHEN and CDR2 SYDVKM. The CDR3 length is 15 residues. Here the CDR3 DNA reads TGTGCCAGCAGTTTCCCACGGGGGGCGGCAAAGACCCAGTACTTC. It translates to CASSFPRGAAKTQYF.

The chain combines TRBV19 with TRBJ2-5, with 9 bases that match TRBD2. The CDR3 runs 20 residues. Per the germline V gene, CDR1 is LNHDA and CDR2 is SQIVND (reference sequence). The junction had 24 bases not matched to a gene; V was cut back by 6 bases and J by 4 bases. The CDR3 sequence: CASRLTPVGGGASILETQYF. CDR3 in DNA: TGTGCCAGTAGACTCACCCCGGTCGGCGGGGGGGCATCAATTTTAGAGACCCAGTACTTC. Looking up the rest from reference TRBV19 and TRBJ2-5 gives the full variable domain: DGGITQSPKYLFRKEGQNVTLSCEQNLNHDAMYWYRQDPGQGLRLIYYSQIVNDFQKGDIAEGYSVSREKKESFPLTVTSAQKNPTAFYLCASRLTPVGGGASILETQYFGPGTRLLVL.

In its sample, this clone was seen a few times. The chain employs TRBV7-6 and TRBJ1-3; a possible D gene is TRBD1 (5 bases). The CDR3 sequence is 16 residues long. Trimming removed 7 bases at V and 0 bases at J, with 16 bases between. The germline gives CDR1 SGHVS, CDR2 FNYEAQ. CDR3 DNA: TGTGCCAGCACTTTACTACAGGAAGACTCTGGAAACACCATATATTTT. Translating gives CASTLLQEDSGNTIYF.

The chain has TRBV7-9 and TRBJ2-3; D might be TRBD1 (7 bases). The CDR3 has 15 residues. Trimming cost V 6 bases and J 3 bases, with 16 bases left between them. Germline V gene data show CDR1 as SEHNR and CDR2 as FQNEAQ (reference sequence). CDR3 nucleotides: TGTGCCAGCAGGGAGGGGGCCCCCCTGACAGATACGCAGTATTTT. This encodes CASREGAPLTDTQYF.

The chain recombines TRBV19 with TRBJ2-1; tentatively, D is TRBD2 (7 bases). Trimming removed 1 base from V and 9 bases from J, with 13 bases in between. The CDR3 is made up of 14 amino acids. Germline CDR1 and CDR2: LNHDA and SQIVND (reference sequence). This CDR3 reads CASSIGTRGGEQFF. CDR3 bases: TGTGCCAGTAGTATAGGGACTAGGGGGGGTGAGCAGTTCTTC.

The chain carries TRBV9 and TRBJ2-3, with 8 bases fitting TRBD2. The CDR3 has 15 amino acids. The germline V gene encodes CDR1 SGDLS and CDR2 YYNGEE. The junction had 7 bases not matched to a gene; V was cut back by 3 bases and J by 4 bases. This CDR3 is CASSDPGLVADTQYF. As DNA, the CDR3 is TGTGCCAGCAGCGACCCGGGACTAGTCGCAGATACGCAGTATTTT.

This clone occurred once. The DNA of the CDR3 is TGTGCCAGCAGTTTAGGGCAGGGCAGCGGCTACACCTTC. Translating it yields CASSLGQGSGYTF. The rearrangement uses TRBV6-5 and TRBJ1-2, with D possibly being TRBD1 (5 bases). The V gene's germline CDR1 is MNHEY and CDR2 SVGAGI. Trimming left V 4 bases short and J 8 bases short, with 14 bases between. The CDR3 length is 13 residues.

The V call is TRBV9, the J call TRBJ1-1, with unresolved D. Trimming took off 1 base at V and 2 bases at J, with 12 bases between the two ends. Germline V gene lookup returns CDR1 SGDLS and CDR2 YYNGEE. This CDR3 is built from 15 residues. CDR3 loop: CASSVQPGRNTEAFF. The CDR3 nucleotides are TGTGCCAGCAGCGTACAACCTGGCAGAAACACTGAAGCTTTCTTT.

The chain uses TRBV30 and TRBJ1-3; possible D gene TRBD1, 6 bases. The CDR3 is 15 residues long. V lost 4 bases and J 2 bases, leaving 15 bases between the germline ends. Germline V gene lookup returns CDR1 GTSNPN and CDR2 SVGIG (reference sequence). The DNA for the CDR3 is TGTGCCTGGACTTACGACAGGCTACCTGGAAACACCATATATTTT. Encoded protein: CAWTYDRLPGNTIYF. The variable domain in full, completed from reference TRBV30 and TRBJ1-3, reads SQTIHQWPATLVQPVGSPLSLECTVEGTSNPNLYWYRQAAGRGLQLLFYSVGIGQISSEVPQNLSASRPQDRQFILSSKKLLLSDSGFYLCAWTYDRLPGNTIYFGEGSWLTVV.

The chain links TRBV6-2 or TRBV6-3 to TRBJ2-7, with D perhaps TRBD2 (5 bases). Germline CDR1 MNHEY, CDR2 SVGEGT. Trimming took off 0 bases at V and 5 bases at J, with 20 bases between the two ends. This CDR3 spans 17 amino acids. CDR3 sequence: CASSYSVGMRLGNEQYF. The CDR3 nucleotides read TGTGCCAGCAGTTACTCAGTCGGGATGCGTTTGGGAAACGAGCAGTACTTC.

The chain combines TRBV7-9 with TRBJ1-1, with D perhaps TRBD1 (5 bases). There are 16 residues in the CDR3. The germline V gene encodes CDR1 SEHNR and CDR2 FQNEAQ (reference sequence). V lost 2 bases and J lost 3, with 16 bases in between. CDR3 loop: CASSLLGQVGDTEAFF. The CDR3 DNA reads TGTGCCAGCAGCTTATTAGGGCAGGTAGGGGACACTGAAGCTTTCTTT. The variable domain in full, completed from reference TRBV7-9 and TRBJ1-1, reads DTGVSQNPRHKITKRGQNVTFRCDPISEHNRLYWYRQTLGQGPEFLTYFQNEAQLEKSRLLSDRFSAERPKGSFSTLEIQRTEQGDSAMYLCASSLLGQVGDTEAFFGQGTRLTVV.

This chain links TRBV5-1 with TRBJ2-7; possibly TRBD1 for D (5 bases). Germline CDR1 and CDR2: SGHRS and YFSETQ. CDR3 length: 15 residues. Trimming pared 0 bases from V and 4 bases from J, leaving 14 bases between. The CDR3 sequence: CASSLGADTKYEQYF. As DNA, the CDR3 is TGCGCCAGCAGCTTGGGGGCGGACACCAAATACGAGCAGTACTTC. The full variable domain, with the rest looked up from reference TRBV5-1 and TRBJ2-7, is KAGVTQTPRYLIKTRGQQVTLSCSPISGHRSVSWYQQTPGQGLQFLFEYFSETQRNKGNFPGRFSGRQFSNSRSEMNVSTLELGDSALYLCASSLGADTKYEQYFGPGTRLTVT.

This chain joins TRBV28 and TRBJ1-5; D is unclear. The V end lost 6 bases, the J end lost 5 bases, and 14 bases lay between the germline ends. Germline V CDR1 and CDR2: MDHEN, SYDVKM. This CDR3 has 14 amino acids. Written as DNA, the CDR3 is TGTGCCAGCAGCACACCTGGACCATATCAGCCCCAGCATTTT. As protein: CASSTPGPYQPQHF.

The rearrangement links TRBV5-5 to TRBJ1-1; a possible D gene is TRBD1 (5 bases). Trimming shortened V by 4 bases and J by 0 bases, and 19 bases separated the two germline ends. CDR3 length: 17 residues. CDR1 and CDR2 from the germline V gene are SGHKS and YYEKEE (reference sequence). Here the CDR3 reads CASSRSGTGVMNTEAFF. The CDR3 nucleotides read TGTGCCAGCAGCCGTTCAGGGACCGGGGTCATGAACACTGAAGCTTTCTTT.

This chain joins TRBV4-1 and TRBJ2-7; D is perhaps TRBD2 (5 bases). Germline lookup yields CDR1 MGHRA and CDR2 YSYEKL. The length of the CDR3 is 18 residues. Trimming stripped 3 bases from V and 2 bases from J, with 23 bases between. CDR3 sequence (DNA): TGCGCCAGCAGCCAGAGACCCAGGCGAGCGGACGGAACCTACGAGCAGTACTTC. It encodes CASSQRPRRADGTYEQYF.

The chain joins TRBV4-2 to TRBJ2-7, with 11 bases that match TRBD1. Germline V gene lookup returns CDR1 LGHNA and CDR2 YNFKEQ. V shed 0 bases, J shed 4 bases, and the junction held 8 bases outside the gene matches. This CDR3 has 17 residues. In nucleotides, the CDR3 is TGTGCCAGCAGCCAAGATCGGGACAGGGGGATCGGGTACGAGCAGTACTTC. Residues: CASSQDRDRGIGYEQYF.

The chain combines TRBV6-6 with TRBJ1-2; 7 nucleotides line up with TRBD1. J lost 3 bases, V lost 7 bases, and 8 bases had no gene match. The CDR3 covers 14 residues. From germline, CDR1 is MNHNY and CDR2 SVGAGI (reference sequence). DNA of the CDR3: TGTGCCAGCACCTCCGGGACAGCCTACTATGGCTACACCTTC. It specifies CASTSGTAYYGYTF.

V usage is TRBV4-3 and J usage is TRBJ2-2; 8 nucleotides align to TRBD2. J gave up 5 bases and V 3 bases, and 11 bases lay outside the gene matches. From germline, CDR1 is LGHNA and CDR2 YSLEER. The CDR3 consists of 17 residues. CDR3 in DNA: TGCGCCAGCAGCCAGTTCGTTGCCGGGACTAGGACCGGGGAGCTGTTTTTT. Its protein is CASSQFVAGTRTGELFF.

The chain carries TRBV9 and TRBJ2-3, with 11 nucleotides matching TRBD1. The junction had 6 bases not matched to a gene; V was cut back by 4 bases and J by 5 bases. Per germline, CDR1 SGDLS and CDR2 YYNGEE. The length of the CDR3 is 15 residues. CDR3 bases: TGTGCCAGCAGCCCGGGACAGGGGGTTCGAGATACGCAGTATTTT. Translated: CASSPGQGVRDTQYF.

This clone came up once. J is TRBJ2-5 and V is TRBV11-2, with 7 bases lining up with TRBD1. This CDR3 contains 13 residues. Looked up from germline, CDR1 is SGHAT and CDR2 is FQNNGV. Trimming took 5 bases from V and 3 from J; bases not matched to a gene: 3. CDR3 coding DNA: TGTGCCAGCAGCCGAACAGGGGAAGAGACCCAGTACTTC. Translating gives CASSRTGEETQYF.

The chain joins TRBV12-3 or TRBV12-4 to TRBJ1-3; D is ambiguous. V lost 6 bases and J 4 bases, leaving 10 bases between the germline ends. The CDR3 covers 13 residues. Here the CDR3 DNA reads TGTGCCAGCAGGACCCGGCAGGGAAACACCATATATTTT. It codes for CASRTRQGNTIYF.

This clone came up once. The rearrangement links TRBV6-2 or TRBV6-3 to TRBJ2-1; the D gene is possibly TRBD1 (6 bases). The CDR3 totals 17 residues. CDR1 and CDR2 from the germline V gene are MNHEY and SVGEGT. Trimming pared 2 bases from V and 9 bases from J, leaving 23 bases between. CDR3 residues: CASSYDRWGLRGSEQFF. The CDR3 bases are TGTGCCAGCAGTTACGACCGGTGGGGTCTCAGGGGAAGTGAGCAGTTCTTC.